These 14 T cell receptor beta chains came from one sample sequenced in a study of response to subunit inactivated influenza vaccine. TCRdb used MiXCR to reprocess the RT-PCR reads, holding one entry per CDR3 protein. The sample records roughly 700,000 distinct CDR3 sequences, approximately 14% being singletons. The sample in question was PBMCs from blood, obtained about 11 days after vaccination. Receptor source: a man aged 45 to 65 who received an inactivated influenza vaccine.

This clonotype was counted ten times or more. The CDR3 loop reads CASSQDLSAGNTIYF. The CDR3 DNA follows: TGCGCCAGCAGCCAAGATCTGTCGGCTGGAAACACCATATATTTT. The gene calls are TRBV4-3 and TRBJ1-3; D ambiguous. V lost 0 bases and J lost 2, with 8 bases in between. Germline V lookup: CDR1 LGHNA, CDR2 YSLEER. This CDR3 comprises 15 residues.

This clonotype has a count of ten or more. V usage is TRBV2 and J usage is TRBJ2-5; 7 bases map to TRBD1. The length of the CDR3 is 13 residues. Germline V gene lookup returns CDR1 SNHLY and CDR2 FYNNEI. V shed 6 bases and J 4 bases; nucleotides not matched to a gene: 5. CDR3 residues: CASSLNRGETQYF. The CDR3 nucleotides read TGTGCCAGCAGCCTCAACAGGGGAGAGACCCAGTACTTC. Variable domain in full (rest from reference TRBV2 and TRBJ2-5): EPEVTQTPSHQVTQMGQEVILRCVPISNHLYFYWYRQILGQKVEFLVSFYNNEISEKSEIFDDQFSVERPDGSNFTLKIRSTKLEDSAMYFCASSLNRGETQYFGPGTRLLVL.

V usage is TRBV7-2 and J usage is TRBJ2-2, with TRBD2 matching 9 bases. The CDR3 totals 16 residues. Germline CDR1 is SGHTA and CDR2 is FQGNSA. J was trimmed by 7 bases and V by 0 bases; bases with no gene match: 6. The CDR3 reads CASSLAGGGAVGELFF. CDR3 DNA: TGTGCCAGCAGCTTAGCCGGCGGGGGGGCAGTCGGGGAGCTGTTTTTT. The whole variable domain, filled in from reference TRBV7-2 and TRBJ2-2, reads GAGVSQSPSNKVTEKGKDVELRCDPISGHTALYWYRQSLGQGLEFLIYFQGNSAPDKSGLPSDRFSAERTGGSVSTLTIQRTQQEDSAVYLCASSLAGGGAVGELFFGEGSRLTVL.

This clonotype was observed a handful of times. CDR3 sequence reads: CASSEGRGRLRNTEAFF. The CDR3 DNA follows: TGCGCCAGCAGTGAGGGCAGGGGGCGTTTGCGGAACACTGAAGCTTTCTTT. The V call is TRBV10-2, the J call TRBJ1-1; 8 positions agree with TRBD1. The CDR3 runs 17 residues. V gave up 2 bases and J gave up 1 base; unmatched junction bases: 9. Germline V gene data show CDR1 as WSHSY and CDR2 as SAAADI.

CDR3 sequence: CAWSDRLPPYEQYF. The CDR3 DNA sequence: TGTGCCTGGAGTGACAGACTACCCCCCTACGAGCAGTACTTC. V gene TRBV30 combines with J gene TRBJ2-7; D is perhaps TRBD2 (5 bases). In germline, CDR1 is GTSNPN, CDR2 SVGIG (reference sequence). With 1 base removed from V and 2 bases from J, the gap between germline ends came to 12 bases. The CDR3 has 14 amino acids.

The chain uses TRBV29-1 and TRBJ2-5, with TRBD2 matching over 7 bases. The CDR3 covers 16 residues. Germline V lookup: CDR1 SQVTM, CDR2 ANQGSEA. V lost 3 bases and J lost 4; bases outside the gene matches: 14. CDR3 residues: CSVDTGEGRAGETQYF. CDR3 in DNA: TGCAGCGTTGATACCGGGGAGGGCCGGGCGGGAGAGACCCAGTACTTC.

The V gene is TRBV29-1, the J gene TRBJ2-6; D is perhaps TRBD2 (6 bases). This CDR3 has 14 residues. The V and J ends lost 4 bases and 4 bases respectively, with 11 bases between them. In germline, CDR1 is SQVTM, CDR2 ANQGSEA. This chain's CDR3 is CSVAGVPGANVLTF. CDR3 nucleotide sequence: TGCAGCGTTGCGGGGGTCCCCGGGGCCAACGTCCTGACTTTC.

This chain links TRBV6-1 with TRBJ2-4; 7 bases map to TRBD2. J lost 0 bases, V lost 7 bases, and 9 bases had no gene match. The V gene's germline CDR1 is MNHNS and CDR2 SASEGT. The CDR3 contains 16 residues. The CDR3 sequence is CASTGGGQIAKNIQYF. The CDR3 DNA reads TGTGCCAGCACTGGCGGGGGTCAGATAGCCAAAAACATTCAGTACTTC.

This clonotype was found many times. The chain carries TRBV29-1 and TRBJ2-2, with TRBD1 matching 8 bases. In germline, CDR1 is SQVTM, CDR2 ANQGSEA. Trimming at V came to 6 bases and at J to 1 base, leaving 1 base not matched to a gene. CDR3 length: 13 residues. The CDR3 region has the DNA TGCAGCGTGGGGACAGGGAACACCGGGGAGCTGTTTTTT. This codes for CSVGTGNTGELFF.

The V gene is TRBV6-1, the J gene TRBJ1-2; 7 positions match TRBD1. This CDR3 spans 15 amino acids. The V segment lost 2 bases and the J segment 8 bases; nucleotides outside the gene matches: 11. CDR1 and CDR2 (germline): MNHNS, SASEGT. The CDR3 is CASSEILLTGKGYTF. The CDR3 DNA follows: TGTGCCAGCAGTGAAATTTTATTGACAGGGAAAGGCTACACCTTC.

The rearrangement joins TRBV20-1 to TRBJ1-1, with D maybe TRBD1 (6 bases). Germline CDR1 is DFQATT and CDR2 is SNEGSKA (reference sequence). Trimming shortened V by 4 bases and J by 1 base, and 19 bases separated the two germline ends. The length of the CDR3 is 16 residues. CDR3 sequence: CSATAPLLQGNTEAFF. In DNA, the CDR3 is TGCAGTGCTACCGCACCACTACTACAGGGGAACACTGAAGCTTTCTTT.

The genes are TRBV6-5 and TRBJ2-7; TRBD1 is a possible D gene (6 bases). The germline V and J ends were trimmed by 7 bases and 0 bases, with 19 bases remaining between them. The CDR3 has 16 residues. CDR1 is MNHEY and CDR2 is SVGAGI in the germline V gene. The CDR3 here is CASKLTGHLFSYEQYF. CDR3 nucleotides: TGTGCCAGCAAGTTAACAGGGCATCTGTTCTCCTACGAGCAGTACTTC.

The chain links TRBV6-2 or TRBV6-3 to TRBJ2-7, with D maybe TRBD1 (6 bases). Deletions cut 6 bases from V and 9 bases from J, with 21 bases between. CDR3 size: 14 residues. Germline lookup yields CDR1 MNHEY and CDR2 SVGEGT. CDR3 region: CASRQINQGIVQYF. The CDR3 DNA reads TGTGCCAGCAGACAAATAAACCAGGGGATTGTGCAGTACTTC.

This clonotype was observed a handful of times. The chain joins TRBV6-5 to TRBJ2-1, with TRBD2 as a possible D gene (5 bases). CDR1 MNHEY and CDR2 SVGAGI come from the germline V gene. CDR3 length equals 13 residues. V lost 2 bases to trimming and J lost 4 bases, with 6 bases between them. The CDR3 nucleotides are TGTGCCAGCAGTTACGGACTTTACAATGAGCAGTTCTTC. This encodes CASSYGLYNEQFF.